This entry is about one T cell receptor (beta chain). Its specific antigen is unknown. Per-base qualities were not stored, and no clone one base away is much larger. Sequencing was performed on an Illumina HiSeq 1500. TCRdb reprocessing: public reads trimmed at Q25 with fastp, clones called with MiXCR, in-frame beta chains kept. Each CDR3 protein appears once, grouped with its most common genes and DNA. Present in this sample are nearly 450,000 distinct CDR3 sequences, around 32% of which were seen just once. The top ten hold around 13% of the sample. The data are from a study of T cell repertoires in cytomegalovirus infection (dated by TCRdb to between 2019 and 2020). About the full investigation: Donor HLA type was relevant to the analysis, as public TCR beta signatures indicated carriage of CMV infection together with the matching HLA type. Summary of the overall study and its limitations: The ex vivo response was dominated by HLA-C-restricted CMV-specific TCR beta clonotypes, which also provided the single most frequent clonotype in two of eight donors. In both this cohort and an independent roughly 350-donor cohort, the cumulative frequency of public TCR beta family members distinguished carriers of CMV infection plus the relevant HLA type.

The TCR comes from a human donor in good health (CMV status not recorded). Some clones in this sample may be carry-over from other donors' samples. Sequencing input: PBMCs.

The nucleotide sequence reads TGTGCCAGCAGCGTAGGACAGGGGGTGAGCGAGACCCAGTACTTC. Its translation is CASSVGQGVSETQYF. The chain is encoded by TRBV9 joined to TRBJ2-5, and TRBD1 aligns with 9 junction nucleotides. The germline V gene encodes CDR1 SGDLS and CDR2 YYNGEE. At the junction V is shortened by 0 bases and J by 5 bases; bases outside the gene matches: 5. The CDR3 sequence holds 15 residues, the cysteine and phenylalanine included. Just the 45-base CDR3 DNA is kept, in frame starting at base 1.